The source of this TCR beta chain is a study of T-cell reconstitution after alpha-beta-depleted transplantation in children. Whole-study findings and limits: Once a year had passed after transplant, T-cell counts and diversity came mostly from newly produced T cells. Expanded graft clones, several hundred of them, were reportedly the source of alpha-beta T cells about two months after transplant. Several patients had high TCRbeta diversity at day 60; it came from surviving recipient T cells and thymic progenitors.

V shed 3 bases and J shed 4 bases, with 11 bases lying between them. The CDR3 covers 14 residues. In germline, CDR1 is SGHKS, CDR2 YYEKEE (reference sequence). This clonotype was observed many times. As yet, its antigen is unknown. The authors prepared the TCRbeta library with unique molecular identifiers. One entry per CDR3 protein results from TCRdb running MiXCR on the PCR reads. The table includes 70,000 or so distinct CDR3 sequences, approximately 11% detected once. The source material was PBMCs, sampled before TCRalphabeta/CD19-depleted stem cell transplant. The sequence was collected from a boy between 10 and 17 years old with acute myeloid leukemia, due to receive a stem cell transplant. The gene calls are TRBV5-5 and TRBJ2-1; possible D gene TRBD1, 6 bases. The DNA for the CDR3 is TGTGCCAGCAGCTCCGGGACACAATACAATGAGCAGTTCTTC. Translating it yields CASSSGTQYNEQFF.